The TCR beta chain under discussion was sequenced for a study of cytomegalovirus exposure and HLA in healthy donors. Findings and caveats of the study: Cytomegalovirus status was reportedly diagnosed by the classifier with high specificity and sensitivity.

This PCR relied on a set of 60 Vbeta primers and 13 Jbeta primers. Clones were sequenced by immunoSEQ multiplex PCR, and TCRdb holds only the in-frame ones, with some missing. There are 150,000 or so clones in the sample; approximately 79% occur only once, and more than 12% lies in the top ten. V was pared by 5 bases and J by 7 bases, with 11 bases of the junction left unmatched. This CDR3 contains 16 residues. Germline-derived CDR1 and CDR2 are MNHNY and SVGAGI (reference sequence). This clone was seen a handful of times. Its antigen is not identified. The origin of this receptor is a man aged 45-65 years in good health and CMV-seropositive. The sample was PBMCs. This sequence joins TRBV6-6 and TRBJ1-6; 7 nucleotides align to TRBD1. In DNA, the CDR3 is TGTGCCAGCAGTAACGGACAGGACGTATACAATTCACCCCTCCACTTT. Its protein product is CASSNGQDVYNSPLHF.